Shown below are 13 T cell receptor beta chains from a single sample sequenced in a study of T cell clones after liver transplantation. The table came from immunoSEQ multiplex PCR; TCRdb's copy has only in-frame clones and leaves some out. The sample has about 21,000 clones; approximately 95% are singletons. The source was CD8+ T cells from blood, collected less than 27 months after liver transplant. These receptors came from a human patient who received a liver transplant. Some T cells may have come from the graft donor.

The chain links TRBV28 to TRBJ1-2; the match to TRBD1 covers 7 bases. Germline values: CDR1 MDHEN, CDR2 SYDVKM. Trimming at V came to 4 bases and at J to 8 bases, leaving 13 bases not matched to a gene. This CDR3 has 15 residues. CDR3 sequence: CASSYDRVTANGYTF. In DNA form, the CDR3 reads TGTGCCAGCAGTTACGACAGGGTCACGGCTAACGGCTACACCTTC.

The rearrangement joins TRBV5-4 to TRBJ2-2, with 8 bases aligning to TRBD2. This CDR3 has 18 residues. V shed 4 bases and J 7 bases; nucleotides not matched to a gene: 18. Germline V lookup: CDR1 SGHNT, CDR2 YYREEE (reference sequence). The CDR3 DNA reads TGTGCCAGCAGCCCTGCGGAGCTAGGACGGGAGGGCGTCGGGGAGCTGTTTTTT. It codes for CASSPAELGREGVGELFF. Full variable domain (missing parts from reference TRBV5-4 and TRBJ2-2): ETGVTQSPTHLIKTRGQQVTLRCSSQSGHNTVSWYQQALGQGPQFIFQYYREEENGRGNFPPRFSGLQFPNYSSELNVNALELDDSALYLCASSPAELGREGVGELFFGEGSRLTVL.

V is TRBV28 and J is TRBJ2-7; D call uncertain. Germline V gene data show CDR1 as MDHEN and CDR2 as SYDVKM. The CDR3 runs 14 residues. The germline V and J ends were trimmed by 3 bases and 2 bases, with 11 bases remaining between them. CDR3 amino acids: CASSFEEYPYEQYF. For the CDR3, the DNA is TGTGCCAGCAGTTTCGAGGAGTACCCCTACGAGCAGTACTTC.

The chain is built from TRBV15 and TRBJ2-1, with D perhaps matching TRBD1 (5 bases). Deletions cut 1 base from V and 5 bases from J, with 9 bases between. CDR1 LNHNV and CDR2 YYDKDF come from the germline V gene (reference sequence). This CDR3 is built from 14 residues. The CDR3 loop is CATSRGQGHNEQFF. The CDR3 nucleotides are TGTGCCACCAGCAGAGGGCAGGGTCACAATGAGCAGTTCTTC.

The CDR3 DNA follows: TGTGCCAGCCTGGACAGCACCCCGGACACTGAAGCTTTCTTT. Protein product: CASLDSTPDTEAFF. V gene TRBV28 combines with J gene TRBJ1-1; possibly TRBD1 for D (6 bases). The CDR3 has 14 amino acids. Trimming removed 8 bases at V and 3 bases at J, with 16 bases between. Germline V gene data show CDR1 as MDHEN and CDR2 as SYDVKM.

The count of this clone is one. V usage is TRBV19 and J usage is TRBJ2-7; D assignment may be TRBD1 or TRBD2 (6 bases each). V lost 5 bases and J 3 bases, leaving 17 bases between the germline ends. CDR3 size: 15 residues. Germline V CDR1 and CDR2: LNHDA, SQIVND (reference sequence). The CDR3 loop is CASSPGFGGVYEQYF. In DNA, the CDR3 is TGTGCCAGTAGTCCCGGATTCGGGGGCGTCTACGAGCAGTACTTC.

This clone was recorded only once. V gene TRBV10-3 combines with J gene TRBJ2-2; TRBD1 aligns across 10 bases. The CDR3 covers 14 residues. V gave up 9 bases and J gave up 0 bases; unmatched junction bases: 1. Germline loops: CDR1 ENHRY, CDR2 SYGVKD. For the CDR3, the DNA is TGTGCCATGGGACAGGGGACGAACACCGGGGAGCTGTTTTTT. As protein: CAMGQGTNTGELFF.

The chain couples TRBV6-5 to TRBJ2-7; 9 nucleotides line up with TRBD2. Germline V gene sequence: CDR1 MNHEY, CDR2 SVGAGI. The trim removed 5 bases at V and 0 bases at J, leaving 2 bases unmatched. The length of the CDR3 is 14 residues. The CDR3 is CASSRLADSYEQYF. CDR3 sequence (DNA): TGTGCCAGCAGTAGACTAGCGGACTCCTACGAGCAGTACTTC.

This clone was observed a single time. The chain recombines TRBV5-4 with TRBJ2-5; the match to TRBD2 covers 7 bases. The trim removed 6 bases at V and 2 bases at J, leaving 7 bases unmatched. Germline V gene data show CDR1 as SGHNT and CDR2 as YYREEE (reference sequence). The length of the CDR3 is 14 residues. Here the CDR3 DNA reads TGTGCCAGCACCTATCTGGGGGGGCAAGAGACCCAGTACTTC. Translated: CASTYLGGQETQYF.

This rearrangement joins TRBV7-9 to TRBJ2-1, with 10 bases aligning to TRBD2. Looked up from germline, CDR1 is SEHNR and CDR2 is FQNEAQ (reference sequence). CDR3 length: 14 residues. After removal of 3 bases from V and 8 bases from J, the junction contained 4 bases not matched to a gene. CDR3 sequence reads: CASSFEREGDEQFF. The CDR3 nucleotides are TGTGCCAGCAGCTTCGAGCGGGAGGGCGATGAGCAGTTCTTC.

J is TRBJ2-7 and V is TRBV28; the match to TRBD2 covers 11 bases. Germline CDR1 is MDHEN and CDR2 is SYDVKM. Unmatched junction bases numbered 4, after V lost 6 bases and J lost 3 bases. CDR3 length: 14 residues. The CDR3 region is CASSRTSGSYEQYF. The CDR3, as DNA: TGTGCCAGCAGCCGCACTAGCGGGAGCTACGAGCAGTACTTC.

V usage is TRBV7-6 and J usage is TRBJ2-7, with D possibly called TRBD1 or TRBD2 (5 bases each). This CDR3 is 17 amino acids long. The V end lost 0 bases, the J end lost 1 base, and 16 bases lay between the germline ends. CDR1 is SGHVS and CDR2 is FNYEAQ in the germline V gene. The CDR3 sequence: CASSLAPWDDTSYEQYF. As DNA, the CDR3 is TGTGCCAGCAGCTTAGCCCCCTGGGACGACACTTCCTACGAGCAGTACTTC. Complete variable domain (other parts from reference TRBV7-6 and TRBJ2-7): GAGVSQSPRYKVTKRGQDVALRCDPISGHVSLYWYRQALGQGPEFLTYFNYEAQQDKSGLPNDRFSAERPEGSISTLTIQRTEQRDSAMYRCASSLAPWDDTSYEQYFGPGTRLTVT.

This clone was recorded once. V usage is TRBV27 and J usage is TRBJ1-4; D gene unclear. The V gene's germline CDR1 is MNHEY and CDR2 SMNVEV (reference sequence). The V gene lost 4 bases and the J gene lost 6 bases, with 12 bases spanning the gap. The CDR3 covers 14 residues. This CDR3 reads CASSSGVWDEKLFF. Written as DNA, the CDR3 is TGTGCCAGCAGTTCGGGAGTTTGGGATGAAAAACTGTTTTTT.